Detailed here is one TCR beta chain. Its specificity is unknown. A J-beta primer mix and a sample-barcoded 5' primer were used in a second PCR of roughly 7 to 12 cycles. A template-switch adaptor with 12 random nucleotides tagged each cDNA molecule. The yield of each sample was at least 3 million CDR3-containing paired-end reads. TCRdb reprocessed the 5' RACE reads via MiXCR and lists one record per CDR3 protein. The sample lists 1.5 million to 2 million distinct CDR3 sequences; almost 35% were seen once. The entry originates in a study of blood T cells in healthy people across ages. Whole-study findings and limits: Age brought a roughly linear fall in TCR beta diversity measured per million T cells.

Sequenced input: blood. The sequence was obtained from a woman in her 30s in good health.

The CDR3 DNA reads TGTGCCAGCAGCTTAGGGGTTTTGGACACTGAAGCTTTCTTT. This encodes CASSLGVLDTEAFF. The J gene is TRBJ1-1, the V gene TRBV13; D gene unclear. V lost 0 bases, J lost 3 bases, and 8 bases lay in between. The CDR3 is made up of 14 amino acids. Germline loops: CDR1 PRHDT, CDR2 FYEKMQ (reference sequence). The entire variable domain, with the rest obtained from reference TRBV13 and TRBJ1-1, is as follows: AAGVIQSPRHLIKEKRETATLKCYPIPRHDTVYWYQQGPGQDPQFLISFYEKMQSDKGSIPDRFSAQQFSDYHSELNMSSLELGDSALYFCASSLGVLDTEAFFGQGTRLTVV.